The 22 T cell receptor beta chains presented below share a single source sample, sequenced in a study of post-analysis software for immune sequencing data. Broader study findings: TRBV5-6, TRBV5-1 and TRBV20-1 were among four to six TRBV segments more frequent in patients than controls.

The antigens of these receptors remain unknown. The library was made from cDNA and included unique molecular identifiers. TCRdb re-derived calls from the PCR reads in MiXCR, one entry per CDR3 protein. The sample shows around 770,000 distinct CDR3 sequences, approximately 44% of them seen only once. The sample was blood. Receptors were obtained from a girl aged 5-17 years with multiple sclerosis.

This clonotype was detected only a few times. Here the CDR3 DNA reads TGTGCCAGCAGCTTCAACGCAGGGGCAAACTATGGCTACACCTTC. Amino acids: CASSFNAGANYGYTF. The chain has TRBV13 and TRBJ1-2, with a tentative D call TRBD1 (6 bases). Germline CDR1 reads PRHDT; CDR2 reads FYEKMQ (reference sequence). Between the trimmed V and J ends, which lost 3 bases and 2 bases, there was a span of 13 bases. There are 15 residues in the CDR3.

This clonotype was recorded only once. The rearrangement joins TRBV9 to TRBJ2-3, with D uncertain. The V end was cut by 4 bases, the J end by 5 bases, with 23 bases between. Germline CDR1 SGDLS, CDR2 YYNGEE. This CDR3 region has 17 residues. CDR3 nucleotides: TGTGCCAGCAGCCTAACCTCGGCCCCCTCAGGTGGAGATACGCAGTATTTT. It codes for CASSLTSAPSGGDTQYF.

The CDR3 DNA reads as TGCAGTGCCCGACCGGCAGGGCGGCGAGATACGCAGTATTTT. Residues: CSARPAGRRDTQYF. The V gene is TRBV20-1, the J gene TRBJ2-3, with TRBD1 as a possible D gene (5 bases). This CDR3 has 14 residues. The germline gives CDR1 DFQATT, CDR2 SNEGSKA (reference sequence). V was shortened by 6 bases and J by 5 bases, with 18 bases between the two germline ends.

This clonotype was seen only a few times. Here the CDR3 DNA reads TGTGCCAGCAGTACCGACAGGAAAATTAACTATGGCTACACCTTC. Its translation is CASSTDRKINYGYTF. This chain joins TRBV6-2 or TRBV6-3 and TRBJ1-2; D possibly corresponds to TRBD1 (6 bases). This CDR3 contains 15 residues. Trimming shortened V by 5 bases and J by 1 base, and 14 bases separated the two germline ends. Germline CDR1 and CDR2: MNHEY and SVGEGT.

The CDR3 nucleotides are TGCAGTGCTCCTCTAAGCACCAGGACCTACGAGCAGTACTTC. Translated: CSAPLSTRTYEQYF. The gene calls are TRBV20-1 and TRBJ2-7; no reliable D call. Trimming left V 5 bases short and J 2 bases short, with 16 bases between. There are 14 residues in the CDR3. CDR1 and CDR2 from the germline V gene are DFQATT and SNEGSKA (reference sequence).

The chain couples TRBV11-2 to TRBJ2-3; TRBD2 matches at 7 bases. The germline V gene has CDR1 SGHAT and CDR2 FQNNGV. The CDR3 is made up of 15 amino acids. V lost 6 bases and J lost 2; bases outside the gene matches: 8. This CDR3 is CASRRLAENTDTQYF. The CDR3 bases are TGTGCCAGCAGAAGGCTAGCGGAGAACACAGATACGCAGTATTTT.

CDR3 bases: TGTGCTAGTGCCCCGGACAGGGACACTGAAGCTTTCTTT. Protein: CASAPDRDTEAFF. The genes are TRBV12-5 and TRBJ1-1; 8 bases match TRBD1. Per germline, CDR1 LGHNT and CDR2 FRNRAP. The CDR3 length is 13 residues. V gave up 7 bases and J gave up 3 bases; unmatched junction bases: 4.

The gene calls are TRBV9 and TRBJ2-2, with D possibly being TRBD2 (6 bases). V lost 0 bases, J lost 6 bases, and 6 bases lay in between. The CDR3 loop spans 13 amino acids. Germline CDR1 and CDR2: SGDLS and YYNGEE. In nucleotides, the CDR3 is TGTGCCAGCAGCGTAGGGGGGGCCGGGGAGCTGTTTTTT. Translation gives CASSVGGAGELFF.

This chain uses TRBV29-1 with TRBJ2-1; 8 nucleotides agree with TRBD2. The germline gives CDR1 SQVTM, CDR2 ANQGSEA. The CDR3 is made up of 15 amino acids. V gave up 4 bases and J gave up 6 bases; unmatched junction bases: 11. The CDR3 spells CSVGPSGGRPNEQFF. The DNA for the CDR3 is TGCAGCGTTGGTCCGAGCGGGGGAAGGCCCAATGAGCAGTTCTTC.

This chain connects TRBV28 to TRBJ2-7; D call uncertain. V was trimmed by 7 bases and J by 2 bases, leaving 9 bases between them. Germline V lookup: CDR1 MDHEN, CDR2 SYDVKM. This CDR3 region has 12 residues. CDR3 bases: TGTGCCAGCACGGGTAGTCCCTACGAGCAGTACTTC. Residues: CASTGSPYEQYF.

The sample holds many counts of this clonotype. The V gene is TRBV29-1, the J gene TRBJ2-1; D may be TRBD2 (5 bases). The CDR3 totals 10 residues. Germline-derived CDR1 and CDR2 are SQVTM and ANQGSEA. Trimming pared 5 bases from V and 15 bases from J, leaving 14 bases between. The CDR3 DNA reads as TGCAGCGTTTATTCGGGAAGGGTGTTCTTC. It codes for CSVYSGRVFF.

The table lists this clonotype with a few counts. The chain links TRBV5-5 to TRBJ2-7; D is tentatively TRBD1 or TRBD2 (5 bases each). Germline values: CDR1 SGHKS, CDR2 YYEKEE (reference sequence). This CDR3 is built from 14 residues. Trimming stripped 4 bases from V and 0 bases from J, with 11 bases between. The CDR3 nucleotides read TGTGCCAGCAGCAACGAGGGGTACTCCTACGAGCAGTACTTC. Protein sequence: CASSNEGYSYEQYF.

The V gene is TRBV4-1, the J gene TRBJ2-1; D ambiguous. The CDR3 has 17 residues. Germline V gene lookup returns CDR1 MGHRA and CDR2 YSYEKL. V was pared by 0 bases and J by 0 bases, with 12 bases between. CDR3 bases: TGCGCCAGCAGCCAAGAACCGGGCTCGAGCTCCTACAATGAGCAGTTCTTC. Residues: CASSQEPGSSSYNEQFF.

The J gene is TRBJ1-6, the V gene TRBV30; a weak D match, TRBD1 (5 bases). CDR1 GTSNPN and CDR2 SVGIG come from the germline V gene (reference sequence). The V and J ends lost 2 bases and 1 base respectively, with 12 bases between them. The CDR3 has 16 amino acids. This chain's CDR3 is CAWSPGGASYNSPLHF. The CDR3 DNA sequence: TGTGCCTGGAGTCCCGGGGGAGCGTCCTATAATTCACCCCTCCACTTT.

This clonotype was seen only once. Written as DNA, the CDR3 is TGTGCCAGCAGCCAAGGTTCCGGACAACTAACTTCAACTAATGAAAAACTGTTTTTT. Amino acid sequence: CASSQGSGQLTSTNEKLFF. The chain couples TRBV4-2 to TRBJ1-4, with D maybe TRBD1 (5 bases). The V and J ends lost 1 base and 0 bases respectively, with 18 bases between them. Germline lookup yields CDR1 LGHNA and CDR2 YNFKEQ. The CDR3 sequence is 19 residues long.

This clonotype has more than one count but fewer than ten. The chain employs TRBV11-3 and TRBJ2-3; TRBD2 matches 7 bases. The germline V gene has CDR1 SGHNT and CDR2 YENEEA. The V gene end was trimmed by 5 bases and the J gene end by 6 bases; junction bases not matched to a gene: 14. CDR3 size: 16 residues. CDR3 protein: CASSPTRRGSGDTQYF. The CDR3 nucleotides are TGTGCCAGCAGCCCAACTCGGCGCGGGAGTGGGGATACGCAGTATTTT.

CDR3 region: CASSGQGAPNTGELFF. The DNA of the CDR3 is TGTGCCAGCAGCGGACAGGGGGCCCCGAACACCGGGGAGCTGTTTTTT. This chain uses TRBV7-9 with TRBJ2-2; 11 bases are shared with TRBD1. The trim removed 5 bases at V and 0 bases at J, leaving 2 bases unmatched. From germline, CDR1 is SEHNR and CDR2 FQNEAQ (reference sequence). The CDR3 contains 16 residues.

This clonotype turned up a few times. The junction does not match germline at one end; this may be a read error. V and J are TRBV20-1 and TRBJ2-7; D uncertain. The last part of the DNA fits TRBJ2-5 better; the J call may be wrong. Germline V lookup: CDR1 DFQATT, CDR2 SNEGSKA (reference sequence). This CDR3 contains 14 residues. CDR3 in DNA: TGTAGTGCTAGAGATCGTGAAAGGCGAGAGACCCAGTACTTC. This encodes CSARDRERRETQYF.

To note about this clonotype: A read error is possible here, since a much larger clone lies one base away. The chain recombines TRBV12-3 or TRBV12-4 with TRBJ1-2, with D maybe TRBD1 (5 bases). With 7 bases removed from V and 4 bases from J, the gap between germline ends came to 13 bases. The CDR3 has 13 amino acids. The CDR3 region is CASTLNRIYGYTF. The CDR3 DNA is TGTGCCAGCACCCTGAACAGGATCTATGGCTACACCTTC.

This chain uses TRBV6-2 or TRBV6-3 with TRBJ2-7; 8 positions agree with TRBD2. The CDR3 covers 16 residues. From germline, CDR1 is MNHEY and CDR2 SVGEGT. Germline trimming cut 4 bases from V and 0 bases from J; bases unmatched to any gene: 8. CDR3 residues: CASSSPSGPTSYEQYF. The CDR3 DNA is TGTGCCAGCAGTTCGCCTAGCGGGCCTACCTCCTACGAGCAGTACTTC.

J is TRBJ2-7 and V is TRBV20-1; TRBD1 agrees at 8 bases. Trimming at V came to 6 bases and at J to 5 bases, leaving 9 bases not matched to a gene. The CDR3 totals 13 residues. Germline V gives CDR1 DFQATT, CDR2 SNEGSKA (reference sequence). The CDR3 loop reads CSAPGGATHEQYF. The CDR3 DNA is TGCAGTGCCCCAGGGGGCGCGACTCACGAGCAGTACTTC.

The chain recombines TRBV27 with TRBJ1-2; D perhaps matches TRBD1 (5 bases). Looked up from germline, CDR1 is MNHEY and CDR2 is SMNVEV (reference sequence). CDR3 length: 15 amino acids. The V gene lost 6 bases and the J gene lost 2 bases, with 16 bases spanning the gap. The CDR3 here is CASSFLGQGNYGYTF. The CDR3 region has the DNA TGTGCCAGCAGCTTCCTGGGCCAGGGAAACTATGGCTACACCTTC.